This entry lists 20 T cell receptor beta chains sequenced from one sample in a study of control samples from healthy donors and cancer patients. The protocol was immunoSEQ multiplex PCR, while the TCRdb copy is restricted to in-frame clones and leaves out a portion. Recorded here are about 200,000 clones; the top ten clones represent about 2.2%. The sample was blood. The receptor source for this set is a woman in her twenties or thirties in good health.

The genes are TRBV11-2 and TRBJ1-5; D not resolved. Germline loops: CDR1 SGHAT, CDR2 FQNNGV. The germline V and J ends were trimmed by 5 bases and 1 base, with 9 bases remaining between them. This CDR3 is built from 14 residues. CDR3 in DNA: TGTGCCAGCAGCCCCGTCCCGAGCAATCAGCCCCAGCATTTT. Protein sequence: CASSPVPSNQPQHF.

The chain is built from TRBV7-2 and TRBJ1-5; D uncertain. This CDR3 is 13 amino acids long. Germline V gene sequence: CDR1 SGHTA, CDR2 FQGNSA. The ends were cut back, 3 bases at V and 2 bases at J, with 5 bases in the middle. This CDR3 reads CASSFVGNQPQHF. For the CDR3, the DNA is TGTGCCAGCAGCTTTGTTGGCAATCAGCCCCAGCATTTT.

The J gene is TRBJ1-6, the V gene TRBV7-2; possible D gene TRBD1, 6 bases. This CDR3 is built from 14 residues. Looked up from germline, CDR1 is SGHTA and CDR2 is FQGNSA. V lost 1 base to trimming and J lost 9 bases, with 10 bases between them. The CDR3 bases are TGTGCCAGCAGCTTAGTAGGGGGGGGTTCACCCCTCCACTTT. Encoded protein: CASSLVGGGSPLHF.

The V call is TRBV6-2 or TRBV6-3, the J call TRBJ2-1; 10 nucleotides agree with TRBD1. Losses at the gene ends were 5 bases for V and 6 bases for J; bases not matched to a gene: 10. Germline CDR1 MNHEY, CDR2 SVGEGT. The CDR3 covers 16 residues. DNA for the CDR3: TGTGCCAGCAGTCCCCCCGGGACAGGGGATGTCAATGAGCAGTTCTTC. This encodes CASSPPGTGDVNEQFF.

The chain joins TRBV28 to TRBJ2-7, with D uncertain. Germline V gene data show CDR1 as MDHEN and CDR2 as SYDVKM. Trimming took 7 bases from V and 4 from J, leaving 5 bases between them. There are 10 residues in the CDR3. CDR3 nucleotides: TGTGCCAGCAAGTCATACGAGCAGTACTTC. Amino acids: CASKSYEQYF.

The chain couples TRBV18 to TRBJ1-6; no firm D call. There are 16 residues in the CDR3. V was pared by 3 bases and J by 0 bases, with 9 bases between. CDR1 is KGHSH and CDR2 is LQKENI in the germline V gene. The CDR3 nucleotides are TGTGCCAGCTCACCCCAAAGTAGCTCCTATAATTCACCCCTCCACTTT. It encodes CASSPQSSSYNSPLHF.

The chain links TRBV5-1 to TRBJ2-2; perhaps TRBD2 as D (6 bases). Trimming shortened V by 0 bases and J by 6 bases, and 12 bases separated the two germline ends. Looked up from germline, CDR1 is SGHRS and CDR2 is YFSETQ. The CDR3 runs 15 residues. For the CDR3, the DNA is TGCGCCAGCAGCTTGGTAGCATCGGGGGCCGGGGAGCTGTTTTTT. The encoded protein is CASSLVASGAGELFF.

Here the CDR3 DNA reads TGTGCCAGTGGGGGGTCCAATCAGCCCCAGCATTTT. It encodes CASGGSNQPQHF. V and J are TRBV19 and TRBJ1-5; tentatively, D is TRBD1 (5 bases). The CDR3 has 12 residues. Germline CDR1 reads LNHDA; CDR2 reads SQIVND (reference sequence). V was clipped by 8 bases and J by 3 bases, with 8 bases between them.

CDR3 in DNA: TGTGCCAGCAGCTTAGGAAACACCCTCCCAGGGGAAAAACTGTTTTTT. As protein: CASSLGNTLPGEKLFF. The gene calls are TRBV7-8 and TRBJ1-4; D may be TRBD1 (5 bases). From germline, CDR1 is SGHVS and CDR2 FQNEAQ. The germline V and J ends were trimmed by 1 base and 8 bases, with 17 bases remaining between them. The CDR3 is made up of 16 amino acids.

The chain couples TRBV28 to TRBJ1-5, with 7 bases that match TRBD1. V lost 2 bases to trimming and J lost 7 bases; unmatched junction nucleotides: 5. This CDR3 is built from 14 residues. Germline V gene lookup returns CDR1 MDHEN and CDR2 SYDVKM. The DNA of the CDR3 is TGTGCCAGCAGTTTACTCGAAGGGGGCCAGCCCCAGCATTTT. Translation: CASSLLEGGQPQHF.

The chain has TRBV6-6 and TRBJ1-3, with D maybe TRBD1 (6 bases). Trimming cost V 5 bases and J 4 bases, with 6 bases left between them. Germline assignment: CDR1 MNHNY and CDR2 SVGAGI (reference sequence). CDR3 length: 12 amino acids. CDR3 DNA: TGTGCCAGCAGTACAGGGGGAAACACCATATATTTT. Its protein is CASSTGGNTIYF.

The chain is built from TRBV7-2 and TRBJ2-1; D is unclear. CDR1 and CDR2 (germline): SGHTA, FQGNSA. The CDR3 extends over 16 amino acids. Between the trimmed V and J ends, which lost 5 bases and 4 bases, there was a span of 18 bases. CDR3 DNA sequence: TGTGCCAGCAGCCCCAGACCAAATGGTTTATACAATGAGCAGTTCTTC. As protein: CASSPRPNGLYNEQFF.

The chain has TRBV4-1 and TRBJ2-5; D is possibly TRBD2 (6 bases). Germline V CDR1 and CDR2: MGHRA, YSYEKL. The V gene lost 2 bases and the J gene lost 3 bases, with 10 bases spanning the gap. The CDR3 is made up of 14 amino acids. Written as DNA, the CDR3 is TGCGCCAGCAGCCAACTGCTAGCGAAAGAGACCCAGTACTTC. The encoded protein is CASSQLLAKETQYF.

This sequence joins TRBV27 and TRBJ1-5; 7 positions agree with TRBD1. V shed 7 bases and J 7 bases; nucleotides not matched to a gene: 7. CDR1 is MNHEY, CDR2 SMNVEV, per germline (reference sequence). CDR3 length equals 13 residues. CDR3 bases: TGTGCCAGCAATACAGGGGTCGGGCAGCCCCAGCATTTT. Translated: CASNTGVGQPQHF.

The CDR3 nucleotides read TGCAGCGTTAGCCCTCAGGACAGGGGGGGTGGTGGCTACACCTTC. It is translated as CSVSPQDRGGGGYTF. The rearrangement joins TRBV29-1 to TRBJ1-2, with 10 bases matching TRBD1. Germline values: CDR1 SQVTM, CDR2 ANQGSEA. The V segment lost 5 bases and the J segment 7 bases; nucleotides outside the gene matches: 13. The CDR3 loop spans 15 amino acids.

The rearrangement uses TRBV7-3 and TRBJ1-1, with TRBD1 matching 8 bases. CDR3 length equals 14 residues. CDR1 SGHTA and CDR2 FQGTGA come from the germline V gene. Trimming cost V 7 bases and J 2 bases; bases outside gene matches: 6. The CDR3 protein is CASTTTGVNTEAFF. CDR3 nucleotide sequence: TGTGCCAGCACCACGACAGGGGTAAACACTGAAGCTTTCTTT.

This rearrangement joins TRBV5-4 to TRBJ1-4; 10 nucleotides line up with TRBD1. V gave up 4 bases and J gave up 6 bases; unmatched junction bases: 3. Germline assignment: CDR1 SGHNT and CDR2 YYREEE (reference sequence). This CDR3 has 14 amino acids. The CDR3 sequence: CASSRDRGDEKLFF. The CDR3 region has the DNA TGTGCCAGCAGCCGGGACAGGGGCGATGAAAAACTGTTTTTT.

This chain joins TRBV5-4 and TRBJ2-3, with D possibly TRBD2 on 5 matching bases. Looked up from germline, CDR1 is SGHNT and CDR2 is YYREEE (reference sequence). V lost 2 bases and J 0 bases, leaving 7 bases between the germline ends. CDR3 length: 14 residues. CDR3 coding DNA: TGTGCCAGCAGCTTAACTAGTAGCACAGATACGCAGTATTTT. Its translation is CASSLTSSTDTQYF.

The CDR3 loop is CASSLVRWGSGEKLFF. CDR3 in DNA: TGCGCCAGCAGCTTGGTGAGGTGGGGTTCGGGTGAAAAACTGTTTTTT. The chain has TRBV5-1 and TRBJ1-4; D uncertain. The germline CDR1 and CDR2 sequences are SGHRS and YFSETQ. Trimming left V 0 bases short and J 7 bases short, with 16 bases between. The CDR3 loop spans 16 amino acids.

The gene calls are TRBV27 and TRBJ1-1, with 7 nucleotides matching TRBD1. The length of the CDR3 is 13 residues. V gave up 3 bases and J gave up 3 bases; unmatched junction bases: 1. Germline values: CDR1 MNHEY, CDR2 SMNVEV (reference sequence). This CDR3 is CASSLTGYTEAFF. CDR3 nucleotides: TGTGCCAGCAGTTTGACAGGGTACACTGAAGCTTTCTTT.